This T cell receptor (beta chain) was retrieved from a study of beta chain features in type 1 diabetes. Study-wide findings and caveats: TCRB CDR3s from Type 1 diabetes patients were moderately but significantly shorter in all four CD4+ subsets. VDJ junctions in type 1 diabetes patients carried more deletions and fewer insertions.

This clone was seen a few times. The antigen is not known. V lost 6 bases to trimming and J lost 7 bases, with 18 bases between them. CDR3 size: 15 residues. Germline V gene lookup returns CDR1 MNHNS and CDR2 SASEGT. TCRB transcripts that were expressed got sequenced, as all of the isolated RNA had been reverse transcribed. Sequenced naive, central memory and regulatory T cell samples produced an average of approximately 3.5 million reads. The protocol was immunoSEQ multiplex PCR, while the TCRdb copy is restricted to in-frame clones and leaves out a portion. The data show over 650,000 clones, around 15% seen once.

Sequenced sample: naive CD4+ T cells from blood. The chain joins TRBV6-1 to TRBJ2-2; D perhaps matches TRBD1 (6 bases). This clonotype was obtained from a man aged 18 to 30 with type 1 diabetes. CDR3 in amino acids: CASSVAGAGGGELFF. The CDR3 DNA reads TGTGCCAGCAGCGTCGCAGGGGCCGGCGGCGGGGAGCTGTTTTTT.